A single sample is the source of the 11 T cell receptor beta chains below, sequenced in a study of T-cell reconstitution after alpha-beta-depleted transplantation in children. The TCRbeta library was prepared with unique molecular identifiers. One entry per CDR3 protein results from TCRdb running MiXCR on the PCR reads. The sample yields some 350,000 distinct CDR3 sequences, 10% seen once. This specimen consisted of PBMCs from the stem cell graft donor, obtained from the stem cell graft. These receptor sequences come from a human donor who donated a stem cell graft to a child with acute lymphoblastic leukemia.

The sample holds many counts of this clonotype. The chain has TRBV12-3 or TRBV12-4 and TRBJ1-1; 9 bases agree with TRBD1. Trimming cost V 6 bases and J 11 bases; bases outside gene matches: 13. The CDR3 spans 14 residues. The DNA for the CDR3 is TGTGCCAGCAGCCCGGGACAGGGTAACGTGCGCGCTTTCTTT. It translates to CASSPGQGNVRAFF.

The rearrangement links TRBV12-3 or TRBV12-4 to TRBJ2-7; possible D gene TRBD1, 6 bases. V gave up 6 bases and J gave up 5 bases, with 17 bases separating them. The CDR3 loop spans 14 amino acids. CDR3 nucleotide sequence: TGTGCCAGCAGGTATACAGGGAATCCCGACGAGCAGTACTTC. It yields the protein CASRYTGNPDEQYF.

The chain recombines TRBV27 with TRBJ2-7; 9 bases match TRBD2. Germline values: CDR1 MNHEY, CDR2 SMNVEV (reference sequence). CDR3 length: 16 residues. V shed 5 bases and J 0 bases; nucleotides not matched to a gene: 8. This CDR3 reads CASSARLAVSSYEQYF. The CDR3 nucleotides read TGTGCCAGCAGTGCCCGACTAGCGGTCAGCTCCTACGAGCAGTACTTC.

This clonotype was seen ten or more times. This chain connects TRBV3-1 to TRBJ1-3; D uncertain. Germline-derived CDR1 and CDR2 are LGHDT and YNNKEL (reference sequence). The CDR3 totals 15 residues. Trimming stripped 0 bases from V and 2 bases from J, with 8 bases between. CDR3: CASSQEFGAGNTIYF. The CDR3 DNA reads as TGTGCCAGCAGCCAAGAGTTCGGGGCTGGAAACACCATATATTTT.

The gene calls are TRBV6-1 and TRBJ1-6; tentatively, D is TRBD1 (6 bases). This CDR3 has 14 residues. With 0 bases removed from V and 9 bases from J, the gap between germline ends came to 9 bases. Germline V gives CDR1 MNHNS, CDR2 SASEGT. CDR3 coding DNA: TGTGCCAGCAGTGAAGCGTGGGGGGCTTCACCCCTCCACTTT. It specifies CASSEAWGASPLHF.

This clonotype was picked up a small number of times. The gene calls are TRBV5-1 and TRBJ1-4; 9 bases fit TRBD1. This CDR3 is 15 amino acids long. After removal of 0 bases from V and 7 bases from J, the junction contained 4 bases not matched to a gene. Germline loops: CDR1 SGHRS, CDR2 YFSETQ. In DNA, the CDR3 is TGCGCCAGCAGCTTGGACGGACAGGGGTTTGAAAAACTGTTTTTT. Translated: CASSLDGQGFEKLFF. The full variable domain, in which reference TRBV5-1 and TRBJ1-4 provide the parts outside the CDR3, is KAGVTQTPRYLIKTRGQQVTLSCSPISGHRSVSWYQQTPGQGLQFLFEYFSETQRNKGNFPGRFSGRQFSNSRSEMNVSTLELGDSALYLCASSLDGQGFEKLFFGSGTQLSVL.

The chain carries TRBV20-1 and TRBJ1-2; D gene unclear. The germline gives CDR1 DFQATT, CDR2 SNEGSKA (reference sequence). The CDR3 spans 14 residues. Trimming shortened V by 3 bases and J by 1 base, and 12 bases separated the two germline ends. The CDR3 is CSARSRHNNYGYTF. Here the CDR3 DNA reads TGCAGTGCTAGGAGCAGGCATAATAACTATGGCTACACCTTC.

The genes are TRBV15 and TRBJ2-1; the match to TRBD2 covers 8 bases. This CDR3 comprises 12 residues. V dropped 6 bases and J dropped 6; count of bases not matched to a gene: 1. Germline loops: CDR1 LNHNV, CDR2 YYDKDF (reference sequence). Here the CDR3 DNA reads TGTGCCACCAGGGCGGGAGGCAATGAGCAGTTCTTC. Translating gives CATRAGGNEQFF.

In DNA form, the CDR3 reads TGTGCCAGCAACGATGTTGGAGGGCCTGGTTCCTACGAGCAGTACTTC. It codes for CASNDVGGPGSYEQYF. This sequence joins TRBV7-9 and TRBJ2-7, with a weak D call TRBD2 (6 bases). The germline V gene has CDR1 SEHNR and CDR2 FQNEAQ (reference sequence). V dropped 7 bases and J dropped 1 base, with 20 bases sitting between them. The CDR3 has 16 amino acids. Full variable domain (outside the CDR3, taken from reference TRBV7-9 and TRBJ2-7): DTGVSQNPRHKITKRGQNVTFRCDPISEHNRLYWYRQTLGQGPEFLTYFQNEAQLEKSRLLSDRFSAERPKGSFSTLEIQRTEQGDSAMYLCASNDVGGPGSYEQYFGPGTRLTVT.

This clonotype was counted ten times or more. This chain links TRBV3-1 with TRBJ2-1; D gene uncertain. V gave up 4 bases and J gave up 2 bases, with 12 bases separating them. The CDR3 has 15 residues. Germline lookup yields CDR1 LGHDT and CDR2 YNNKEL (reference sequence). CDR3 coding DNA: TGTGCCAGCAGCCCAGCCTGGGGTACCTACAATGAGCAGTTCTTC. It is translated as CASSPAWGTYNEQFF.

This chain connects TRBV12-3 or TRBV12-4 to TRBJ1-4; D remains unclear. The CDR3 has 16 residues. The V and J ends lost 3 bases and 11 bases respectively, with 22 bases between them. The CDR3 sequence is CASSFDYSDSPGKLFF. CDR3 nucleotides: TGTGCCAGCAGTTTCGATTACTCGGACTCCCCTGGGAAACTGTTTTTT.